These 10 T cell receptor beta chains originate from one sample sequenced in a study of T cell clonality in common variable immunodeficiency. TCRdb keeps only in-frame clones here, not all; method: immunoSEQ multiplex PCR. This sample has over 40,000 clones and no singletons, with 5% to 6.5% in the ten largest. Sequenced material: peripheral blood mononuclear cells. The source is a person between 18 and 69 years old in good health.

This clone was counted ten times or more. The CDR3 end falls 3 residues outside the read, so it is completed with the germline J gene. The J gene is TRBJ2-7, the V gene TRBV19; 13 positions agree with TRBD2. Germline V gene data show CDR1 as LNHDA and CDR2 as SQIVND (reference sequence). The CDR3 has 16 amino acids. Unmatched junction bases numbered 7, after V lost 5 bases and J lost 3 bases. The CDR3 here is CASSSGTSGDFYEQYF. The sequenced CDR3 bases are TGTGCCAGTAGTTCCGGGACTAGCGGGGACTTCTACGAG.

This clone occurred many times. The CDR3 goes on 3 residues after the read ends, and that part is filled in from the germline J gene. The chain recombines TRBV6-2 or TRBV6-3 with TRBJ2-7, with D perhaps matching TRBD1 (6 bases). Germline loops: CDR1 MNHEY, CDR2 SVGEGT. This CDR3 has 15 residues. Trimming shortened V by 0 bases and J by 3 bases, and 12 bases separated the two germline ends. This chain's CDR3 is CASSYSPGTNYEQYF. The CDR3 DNA, read in part, is TGTGCCAGCAGTTACTCGCCAGGGACAAACTACGAG.

In this sample, this clone turned up many times. The read terminates 3 residues before the CDR3 end, so the remaining end is supplied by the germline J gene. The chain carries TRBV19 and TRBJ2-3; D unresolved. Germline CDR1 and CDR2: LNHDA and SQIVND (reference sequence). Trimming took 8 bases from V and 2 from J, leaving 11 bases between them. The CDR3 contains 13 residues. The sequenced part of the CDR3 DNA is TGTGCCAGTTGCGGTACTAACACAGATACG. It translates to CASCGTNTDT. The whole CDR3 protein is CASCGTNTDTQYF. Drawing the rest from reference TRBV19 and TRBJ2-3, the complete variable domain is DGGITQSPKYLFRKEGQNVTLSCEQNLNHDAMYWYRQDPGQGLRLIYYSQIVNDFQKGDIAEGYSVSREKKESFPLTVTSAQKNPTAFYLCASCGTNTDTQYFGPGTRLTVL.

This clone has a count of ten or more. Relative to the germline gene, one junction end is altered; a read error may explain this. The read terminates 3 residues ahead of where the CDR3 ends, so the germline J gene completes it. The chain couples TRBV4-2 to TRBJ1-2; perhaps TRBD1 as D (5 bases). The CDR3 length is 13 residues. CDR1 is LGHNA, CDR2 YNFKEQ, per germline. The CDR3 spells CASSHGGGVGYTF. The CDR3 bases that were read are TGCGCCAGCAGCCACGGGGGAGGGGTTGGC.

This clone was detected many times. The read stops 3 residues short of the end of the CDR3; the missing end is completed from the germline J gene. The V call is TRBV5-5, the J call TRBJ1-5; 8 nucleotides match TRBD1. Germline V lookup: CDR1 SGHKS, CDR2 YYEKEE (reference sequence). Trimming removed 4 bases from V and 4 bases from J; junction bases left unmatched: 7. The CDR3 sequence is 15 residues long. The CDR3 sequence is CASSAGGEFNQPQHF. The CDR3 DNA, read in part, is TGTGCCAGCAGCGCAGGGGGCGAGTTTAATCAGCCC.

In its sample, this clone was seen many times. The read ends 3 residues before the CDR3 terminus; that terminus is restored from the germline J gene. This chain links TRBV20-1 with TRBJ1-1; TRBD1 aligns across 7 bases. The germline V gene encodes CDR1 DFQATT and CDR2 SNEGSKA (reference sequence). The CDR3 covers 13 residues. The sequenced CDR3 bases are TGCAGTGCCGGGGAGGGGGCCGGGGGTAAA. Its protein product is CSAGEGAGGK. The full CDR3 protein is CSAGEGAGGKAFF.

Ten or more counts support this clone. The CDR3 is cut off 3 residues early in the read; its end comes from the germline J gene. This chain links TRBV6-1 with TRBJ2-3; no clear D. This CDR3 contains 13 residues. Trimming took off 4 bases at V and 3 bases at J, with 8 bases between the two ends. Germline V gene sequence: CDR1 MNHNS, CDR2 SASEGT. The CDR3 DNA, read in part, is TGTGCCAGCAGTGTTCACCGGACAGATACG. The encoded protein is CASSVHRTDT. The entire CDR3 sequence reads CASSVHRTDTQYF.

As to this clone: The DNA ends 3 residues before the CDR3 does, and the rest of the CDR3 is filled in from the germline J gene. The chain joins TRBV5-4 to TRBJ2-7; D unclear. This CDR3 region has 13 residues. Germline CDR1 SGHNT, CDR2 YYREEE (reference sequence). V lost 5 bases, J lost 0 bases, and 9 bases lay in between. The CDR3 region is CASRSYGSYEQYF. The DNA read from the CDR3 is TGTGCCAGCAGGTCCTATGGCTCCTACGAG.

This clone showed up many times. The sequenced fragment ends 3 residues before the CDR3 boundary, so the rest is inferred from the germline J gene. This sequence joins TRBV6-1 and TRBJ1-4; D remains ambiguous. This CDR3 has 13 residues. Per germline, CDR1 MNHNS and CDR2 SASEGT. V was clipped by 3 bases and J by 8 bases, with 10 bases between them. The DNA read from the CDR3 is TGTGCCAGCAGTGATCCGGTTTGGGAAAAA. Its translation: CASSDPVWEK. The complete CDR3 reads CASSDPVWEKLFF.

Notes on this clone: A read error is possible here, since a much larger clone lies one base away. Read coverage stops 3 residues before the CDR3 terminus; the germline J gene supplies the remainder. The chain links TRBV5-6 to TRBJ2-7; 8 bases are a match to TRBD1. Germline CDR1 reads SGHDT; CDR2 reads YYEEEE. V shed 5 bases, J shed 3 bases, and the junction held 10 bases outside the gene matches. This CDR3 has 15 residues. The CDR3 bases that were read are TGTGCCAGCAGTTTCTCGGGACAGGAGGACTACGAG. Translating gives CASSFSGQEDYE. The whole CDR3 reads CASSFSGQEDYEQYF.